Below are 8 T cell receptor beta chains sequenced from a single sample in a study of T cells and Merkel cell carcinoma outcomes. Some clones are missing from TCRdb's copy, which holds only in-frame ones; the method was immunoSEQ multiplex PCR. The data contain 15,000 or so clones, about 87% of them seen just once; the ten biggest clones take up 7.9%. The sequenced material came from tumor tissue from Merkel cell carcinoma. These TCRs come from a human donor with Merkel cell carcinoma.

The chain joins TRBV5-6 to TRBJ2-1; D not resolved. Germline CDR1 SGHDT, CDR2 YYEEEE. The ends were cut back, 4 bases at V and 3 bases at J, with 14 bases in the middle. This CDR3 is 15 amino acids long. Here the CDR3 reads CASSALDLDYNEQFF. The CDR3 nucleotides read TGTGCCAGCAGCGCCTTGGACCTGGACTACAATGAGCAGTTCTTC.

The J gene is TRBJ2-5, the V gene TRBV5-1; 9 bases align to TRBD1. This CDR3 comprises 17 residues. The germline V gene encodes CDR1 SGHRS and CDR2 YFSETQ. The V gene end was trimmed by 4 bases and the J gene end by 5 bases; junction bases not matched to a gene: 15. DNA for the CDR3: TGCGCCAGCAGCGTAGCCCCCGGGACAGGGAGTCTGGAGACCCAGTACTTC. This encodes CASSVAPGTGSLETQYF.

This chain connects TRBV7-9 to TRBJ2-7; either TRBD1 or TRBD2 may supply D (6 bases each). The V gene lost 3 bases and the J gene lost 6 bases, with 9 bases spanning the gap. Per germline, CDR1 SEHNR and CDR2 FQNEAQ (reference sequence). This CDR3 region has 12 residues. CDR3 nucleotide sequence: TGTGCCAGCAGCTTTGAGGGGGGCGAGCAGTACTTC. Amino acid sequence: CASSFEGGEQYF.

This sequence joins TRBV25-1 and TRBJ1-2; TRBD1 aligns across 8 bases. This CDR3 contains 16 residues. The germline V gene has CDR1 MGHDK and CDR2 SYGVNS. Trimming at V came to 9 bases and at J to 7 bases, leaving 19 bases not matched to a gene. The DNA of the CDR3 is TGTGCCAGAGGAGTACAGGGGGTCGACTCAGTGGGTGGCTACACCTTC. This sequence encodes CARGVQGVDSVGGYTF.

A single count supports this clone. V and J are TRBV7-9 and TRBJ2-1; TRBD2 is a possible D gene (6 bases). Trimming took off 1 base at V and 8 bases at J, with 15 bases between the two ends. Germline lookup yields CDR1 SEHNR and CDR2 FQNEAQ (reference sequence). The length of the CDR3 is 15 residues. CDR3 residues: CASSLGRAPGYEQFF. In nucleotides, the CDR3 is TGTGCCAGCAGCTTAGGGAGGGCCCCAGGGTATGAGCAGTTCTTC.

In the case of this clone: Sequence at one end of the junction differs from germline and may be a read error. V is TRBV15 and J is TRBJ1-5; D unclear. The CDR3 contains 12 residues. Germline-derived CDR1 and CDR2 are LNHNV and YYDKDF (reference sequence). The CDR3 sequence is CVTSRENQPQHF. CDR3 coding DNA: TGTGTCACCAGCAGAGAGAATCAGCCCCAGCATTTT.

This CDR3 is CASSQDNDRGVNEQFF. CDR3 DNA: TGTGCCAGCAGCCAAGATAATGACAGGGGGGTCAATGAGCAGTTCTTC. The chain links TRBV4-2 to TRBJ2-1; 9 nucleotides line up with TRBD1. Germline assignment: CDR1 LGHNA and CDR2 YNFKEQ. The CDR3 runs to 16 residues. Losses at the gene ends were 0 bases for V and 6 bases for J; bases not matched to a gene: 6.

The CDR3 nucleotides are TGCAGTGCTAGATCGGGGGCTGAAGCTTTCTTT. Its translation: CSARSGAEAFF. This chain connects TRBV20-1 to TRBJ1-1, with a weak D call TRBD1 (5 bases). V gave up 2 bases and J gave up 6 bases, with 7 bases separating them. The length of the CDR3 is 11 residues. The V gene's germline CDR1 is DFQATT and CDR2 SNEGSKA (reference sequence).